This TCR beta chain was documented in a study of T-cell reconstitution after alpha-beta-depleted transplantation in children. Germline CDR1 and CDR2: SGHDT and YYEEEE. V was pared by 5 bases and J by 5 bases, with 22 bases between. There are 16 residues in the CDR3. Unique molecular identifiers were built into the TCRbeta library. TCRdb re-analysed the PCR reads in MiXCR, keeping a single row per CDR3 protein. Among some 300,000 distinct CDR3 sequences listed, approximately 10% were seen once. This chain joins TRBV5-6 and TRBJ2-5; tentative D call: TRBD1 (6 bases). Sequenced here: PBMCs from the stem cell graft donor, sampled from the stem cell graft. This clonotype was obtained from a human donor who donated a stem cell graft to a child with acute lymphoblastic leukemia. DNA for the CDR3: TGTGCCAGCAGACACAATCCGGGACACGGAATGGAGACCCAGTACTTC. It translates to CASRHNPGHGMETQYF.